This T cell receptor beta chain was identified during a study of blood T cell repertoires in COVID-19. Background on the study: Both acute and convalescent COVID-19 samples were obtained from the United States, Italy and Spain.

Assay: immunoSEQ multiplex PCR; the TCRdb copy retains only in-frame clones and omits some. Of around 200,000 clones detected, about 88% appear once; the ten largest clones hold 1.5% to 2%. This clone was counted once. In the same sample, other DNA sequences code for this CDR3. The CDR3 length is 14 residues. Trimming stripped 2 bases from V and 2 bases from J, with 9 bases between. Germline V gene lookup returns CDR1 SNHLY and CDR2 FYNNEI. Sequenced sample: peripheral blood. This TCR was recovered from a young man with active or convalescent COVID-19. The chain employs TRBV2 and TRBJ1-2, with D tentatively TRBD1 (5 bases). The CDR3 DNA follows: TGTGCCAGCAGTGAAAGGGGCCCCAACTATGGCTACACCTTC. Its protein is CASSERGPNYGYTF.